This TCR beta chain is from a study of blood T cell repertoires in COVID-19. The CDR3 extends over 12 amino acids. Germline CDR1 KGHSH, CDR2 LQKENI. Trimming cost V 3 bases and J 8 bases, with 10 bases left between them. In Cohort 3, a recovered donor had either two negative PCRs, clearance, or symptom resolution. Methods used by the authors: Estimation of nucleated cell counts relied on the amplification of reference gene primers. The assay was immunoSEQ multiplex PCR, and TCRdb's table has in-frame clones only and misses some. V and J calls and clone size follow that table, whereas D and trimming were derived from the DNA. The sample consists of a few hundred thousand clones, approximately 83% of them appearing once.

Specimen: PBMCs or T cells enriched from blood (not recorded which). This sequence originates from a woman aged 30 to 39 who had recovered from COVID-19. The J gene is TRBJ1-1, the V gene TRBV18, with D hard to call. The CDR3 loop is CASSPFSQEAFF. Here the CDR3 DNA reads TGTGCCAGCTCACCCTTCAGTCAAGAAGCTTTCTTT.